Following are 9 T cell receptor beta chains from one sample sequenced in a study of identical twins. A single record per CDR3 protein comes from TCRdb applying MiXCR to the 5' RACE reads. The table lists hundreds of thousands of distinct CDR3 sequences, 15% to 20% of them singletons. These same data were also listed under a study on T cells expressing NK-cell markers.

Sequences were obtained from PBMCs. Receptors originate from a woman under 30 in good health.

This clonotype occurred a few times. V usage is TRBV15 and J usage is TRBJ1-2; 9 bases line up with TRBD1. CDR3 length: 15 amino acids. The junction had 7 bases not matched to a gene; V was cut back by 3 bases and J by 5 bases. Germline CDR1 reads LNHNV; CDR2 reads YYDKDF (reference sequence). Here the CDR3 reads CATSSGQGKGYGYTF. The CDR3 nucleotides are TGTGCCACCAGCAGTGGACAGGGGAAGGGGTATGGCTACACCTTC.

This clonotype was detected only a few times. The chain links TRBV2 to TRBJ1-5; 9 bases map to TRBD1. The CDR3 has 14 residues. The germline CDR1 and CDR2 sequences are SNHLY and FYNNEI. Germline trimming cut 4 bases from V and 6 bases from J; bases unmatched to any gene: 4. CDR3 sequence reads: CASSGGQGGQPQHF. The CDR3 DNA sequence: TGTGCCAGCAGTGGGGGACAGGGTGGTCAGCCCCAGCATTTT. The whole variable domain, filled in from reference TRBV2 and TRBJ1-5, reads EPEVTQTPSHQVTQMGQEVILRCVPISNHLYFYWYRQILGQKVEFLVSFYNNEISEKSEIFDDQFSVERPDGSNFTLKIRSTKLEDSAMYFCASSGGQGGQPQHFGDGTRLSIL.

The chain links TRBV27 to TRBJ1-2; D possibly corresponds to TRBD1 (6 bases). The CDR3 has 13 residues. Per the germline V gene, CDR1 is MNHEY and CDR2 is SMNVEV (reference sequence). V was shortened by 5 bases and J by 8 bases, with 15 bases between the two germline ends. This chain's CDR3 is CASSRKQGGGYTF. In DNA, the CDR3 is TGTGCCAGCAGTAGGAAACAGGGAGGAGGCTACACCTTC.

This clonotype was counted between two and nine times. This chain joins TRBV4-3 and TRBJ2-1, with 12 bases lining up with TRBD2. The CDR3 runs to 16 residues. The V and J ends lost 2 bases and 7 bases, in that order; junction bases with no gene match: 6. CDR1 and CDR2 from the germline V gene are LGHNA and YSLEER. Here the CDR3 reads CASSQSLAGGQNEQFF. The CDR3 region has the DNA TGCGCCAGCAGCCAAAGTCTAGCGGGAGGGCAGAATGAGCAGTTCTTC.

The chain combines TRBV20-1 with TRBJ2-5; 8 bases agree with TRBD1. Trimming removed 0 bases from V and 6 bases from J; junction bases left unmatched: 0. CDR1 is DFQATT and CDR2 is SNEGSKA in the germline V gene (reference sequence). The CDR3 spans 12 residues. The CDR3 is CSARDRGQTQYF. The CDR3 nucleotides read TGCAGTGCTAGAGACAGGGGGCAGACCCAGTACTTC.

The chain employs TRBV6-2 or TRBV6-3 and TRBJ2-7; 11 bases match TRBD2. J gave up 2 bases and V 7 bases, and 7 bases lay outside the gene matches. The CDR3 length is 15 residues. Germline CDR1 is MNHEY and CDR2 is SVGEGT. DNA for the CDR3: TGTGCCAGCACCCTCCTAGCGGGGGGAACCTACGAGCAGTACTTC. Translated: CASTLLAGGTYEQYF.

Details on this clonotype: Since the CDR3 does not end with the conserved phenylalanine or tryptophan, this likely comes from a read error. The genes are TRBV20-1 and TRBJ2-6, with a possible D match to TRBD1 (6 bases). Germline V CDR1 and CDR2: DFQATT, SNEGSKA (reference sequence). Trimming removed 5 bases at V and 0 bases at J, with 14 bases between. The CDR3 length is 16 residues. CDR3 in DNA: TGCAGTGCTTTTGGGACATCTACCTCTGGGGCCAACGTCCTGACTCTC. It yields the protein CSAFGTSTSGANVLTL.

This clonotype appeared a few times. The J gene is TRBJ2-7, the V gene TRBV25-1; no clear D gene. Between the trimmed V and J ends, which lost 1 base and 4 bases, there was a span of 5 bases. CDR1 is MGHDK, CDR2 SYGVNS, per germline. The CDR3 sequence is 12 residues long. The CDR3 nucleotides read TGTGCCAGCAGTGAATCCCCATACGAGCAGTACTTC. Its translation is CASSESPYEQYF.

The V and J genes are TRBV18 and TRBJ1-2; a weak D match, TRBD1 (5 bases). CDR3 length: 14 amino acids. V shed 0 bases and J shed 4 bases, with 9 bases lying between them. Looked up from germline, CDR1 is KGHSH and CDR2 is LQKENI. CDR3 nucleotide sequence: TGTGCCAGCTCACCACCGGGGGAGAGCTATGGCTACACCTTC. It encodes CASSPPGESYGYTF.